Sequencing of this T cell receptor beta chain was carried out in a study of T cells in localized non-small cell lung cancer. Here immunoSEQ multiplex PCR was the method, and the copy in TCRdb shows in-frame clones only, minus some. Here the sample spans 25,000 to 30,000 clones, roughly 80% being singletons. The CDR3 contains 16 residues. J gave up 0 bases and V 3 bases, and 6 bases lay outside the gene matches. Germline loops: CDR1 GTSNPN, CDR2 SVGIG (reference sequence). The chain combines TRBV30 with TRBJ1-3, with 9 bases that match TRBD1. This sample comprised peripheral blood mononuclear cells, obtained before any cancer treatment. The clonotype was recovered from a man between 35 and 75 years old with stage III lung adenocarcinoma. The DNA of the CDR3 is TGTGCCTGGAGCCGGGGGACAGGGAGCTCTGGAAACACCATATATTTT. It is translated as CAWSRGTGSSGNTIYF.